The 31 T cell receptor beta chains below come from one sample, sequenced in a study of shared clonotypes between healthy human individuals. The assay was immunoSEQ multiplex PCR, and TCRdb's table has in-frame clones only and misses some. Found here are around 1 million clones, over 75% of them singletons; the top ten hold around 1.4%. The sequenced sample was memory CD4+ T cells sorted from blood. Subset given: CD45RA-negative fraction. The receptors here all came from a man between 18 and 35 years old in good health.

V gene TRBV5-1 combines with J gene TRBJ2-7, with D unclear. The CDR3 has 16 residues. V lost 1 base and J 4 bases, leaving 18 bases between the germline ends. From germline, CDR1 is SGHRS and CDR2 YFSETQ. The CDR3 DNA reads as TGCGCCAGCAGCTTGAACCCTCTGAGGAATGGATACGAGCAGTACTTC. This codes for CASSLNPLRNGYEQYF.

The V gene is TRBV5-6, the J gene TRBJ2-7; 8 nucleotides agree with TRBD2. This CDR3 spans 17 amino acids. Trimming took 2 bases from V and 5 from J; bases not matched to a gene: 15. CDR1 and CDR2 from the germline V gene are SGHDT and YYEEEE. The CDR3 region is CASSFRGIKRELNEQYF. Here the CDR3 DNA reads TGTGCCAGCAGCTTTAGGGGGATTAAGCGGGAGCTCAACGAGCAGTACTTC.

This chain uses TRBV29-1 with TRBJ2-5, with 8 bases identical to TRBD1. The ends lost 6 bases at V and 5 bases at J; junction bases unmatched: 11. Germline-derived CDR1 and CDR2 are SQVTM and ANQGSEA. CDR3 length: 14 amino acids. CDR3 bases: TGCAGCGTCGACAGACAGGGGAGAGGGGAGACCCAGTACTTC. Protein sequence: CSVDRQGRGETQYF.

The rearrangement uses TRBV6-4 and TRBJ2-2; 12 bases map to TRBD2. V shed 8 bases and J 7 bases; nucleotides not matched to a gene: 20. The CDR3 is 19 amino acids. The germline gives CDR1 MRHNA, CDR2 SNTAGT. The chain's CDR3 is CASPPPGLAGIPSHGELFF. CDR3 bases: TGTGCCAGCCCACCTCCGGGACTAGCGGGTATACCCAGTCACGGGGAGCTGTTTTTT.

The chain combines TRBV6-4 with TRBJ2-1; possibly TRBD1 for D (6 bases). Looked up from germline, CDR1 is MRHNA and CDR2 is SNTAGT. Between the trimmed V and J ends, which lost 8 bases and 8 bases, there was a span of 19 bases. The CDR3 has 14 residues. The CDR3 DNA follows: TGTGCCAGCGGCCGGGACGCCACAGGGCATGAGCAGTTCTTC. Translating gives CASGRDATGHEQFF.

This sequence joins TRBV5-4 and TRBJ2-7; D not certain. The CDR3 runs 12 residues. CDR1 is SGHNT, CDR2 YYREEE, per germline (reference sequence). Trimming stripped 7 bases from V and 3 bases from J, with 11 bases between. The CDR3 here is CASQGPGYEQYF. CDR3 coding DNA: TGTGCCAGCCAAGGTCCCGGCTACGAGCAGTACTTC.

V and J are TRBV5-1 and TRBJ2-3, with a tentative D call TRBD1 (5 bases). With 5 bases removed from V and 4 bases from J, the gap between germline ends came to 11 bases. The CDR3 consists of 13 residues. The germline V gene has CDR1 SGHRS and CDR2 YFSETQ. The CDR3 reads CASSIRAADTQYF. CDR3 in DNA: TGCGCCAGCAGTATCAGGGCCGCAGATACGCAGTATTTT.

This sequence joins TRBV7-6 and TRBJ1-1; perhaps TRBD1 as D (5 bases). The CDR3 contains 14 residues. Per the germline V gene, CDR1 is SGHVS and CDR2 is FNYEAQ. With 5 bases removed from V and 10 bases from J, the gap between germline ends came to 20 bases. CDR3 bases: TGTGCCAGCAGCCAAGACCCCCGTGGGGCCGTAGCTTTCTTT. It encodes CASSQDPRGAVAFF.

Note on this clone: This sample also contains other DNA sequences that code for the same CDR3. The chain combines TRBV15 with TRBJ1-4; D not resolved. Deletions cut 0 bases from V and 7 bases from J, with 6 bases between. Per germline, CDR1 LNHNV and CDR2 YYDKDF (reference sequence). This CDR3 contains 13 residues. The CDR3 sequence is CATSRDLGEKLFF. In DNA form, the CDR3 reads TGTGCCACCAGCAGAGATTTGGGTGAAAAACTGTTTTTT.

The V call is TRBV27, the J call TRBJ2-6; D unclear. Germline CDR1 reads MNHEY; CDR2 reads SMNVEV (reference sequence). The CDR3 has 13 residues. V was cut by 6 bases and J by 0 bases, with 3 bases left in between. The CDR3 coding sequence is TGTGCCAGCAGGCCCTCTGGGGCCAACGTCCTGACTTTC. It yields the protein CASRPSGANVLTF.

The chain joins TRBV7-9 to TRBJ2-7; 8 nucleotides agree with TRBD1. Trimming took 1 base from V and 7 from J; bases not matched to a gene: 9. This CDR3 has 15 amino acids. CDR1 is SEHNR and CDR2 is FQNEAQ in the germline V gene (reference sequence). CDR3 sequence: CASSLGSGGLGEQYF. The CDR3 region has the DNA TGTGCCAGCAGCTTAGGATCAGGGGGCCTGGGAGAGCAGTACTTC.

About this clone itself: The sample carries other DNA sequences with the same CDR3. In DNA, the CDR3 is TGTGCCTGGAGTGTGGGGGTTGGCTACACCTTC. Translated, it gives CAWSVGVGYTF. This rearrangement joins TRBV30 to TRBJ1-2, with D perhaps TRBD1 (5 bases). The CDR3 covers 11 residues. V shed 0 bases and J shed 7 bases, with 6 bases lying between them. Germline V gene lookup returns CDR1 GTSNPN and CDR2 SVGIG (reference sequence).

Concerning this clone itself: Within the sample, other DNA sequences also encode this same CDR3. The V call is TRBV6-1, the J call TRBJ2-7; D uncertain. V lost 1 base and J lost 1, with 8 bases in between. CDR3 size: 14 residues. The germline V gene encodes CDR1 MNHNS and CDR2 SASEGT. CDR3 in DNA: TGTGCCAGCAGTGAAGACGTCCGGTCCTACGAGCAGTACTTC. This translates into CASSEDVRSYEQYF.

The chain has TRBV18 and TRBJ2-7; D gene unclear. V lost 3 bases and J lost 2, with 11 bases in between. Looked up from germline, CDR1 is KGHSH and CDR2 is LQKENI. The CDR3 covers 14 residues. CDR3 DNA sequence: TGTGCCAGCTCACCTTCCACGGGTCCCTACGAGCAGTACTTC. Encoded protein: CASSPSTGPYEQYF.

There are a few counts of this clone. In DNA, the CDR3 is TGTGCCAGCAGCTTTAGCCCGACAGGACAGCCCCAGCATTTT. It is translated as CASSFSPTGQPQHF. The genes are TRBV7-2 and TRBJ1-5, with TRBD1 as a possible D gene (6 bases). Trimming pared 3 bases from V and 7 bases from J, leaving 13 bases between. Germline CDR1 SGHTA, CDR2 FQGNSA. The CDR3 contains 14 residues.

The gene calls are TRBV7-8 and TRBJ2-7, with TRBD2 matching over 7 bases. CDR1 is SGHVS and CDR2 is FQNEAQ in the germline V gene. This CDR3 spans 15 amino acids. V lost 5 bases to trimming and J lost 6 bases; unmatched junction nucleotides: 13. The CDR3 is CASSPTARELFEQYF. The CDR3 coding sequence is TGTGCCAGCAGCCCCACGGCGCGGGAGCTGTTCGAGCAGTACTTC.

Only one count was recorded for this clone. J is TRBJ1-1 and V is TRBV6-1, with a tentative D call TRBD1 (6 bases). The CDR3 sequence is 16 residues long. V shed 4 bases and J shed 0 bases, with 15 bases lying between them. Germline CDR1 reads MNHNS; CDR2 reads SASEGT. CDR3 residues: CASSGLGAVLNTEAFF. Here the CDR3 DNA reads TGTGCCAGCAGTGGACTGGGGGCCGTGTTGAACACTGAAGCTTTCTTT.

The V and J genes are TRBV19 and TRBJ2-5; 8 bases align to TRBD2. V lost 3 bases, J lost 1 base, and 7 bases stayed unmatched. There are 16 residues in the CDR3. CDR1 and CDR2 (germline): LNHDA, SQIVND (reference sequence). Here the CDR3 reads CASSILGSGAQETQYF. CDR3 nucleotide sequence: TGTGCCAGTAGTATTTTGGGTAGCGGGGCCCAAGAGACCCAGTACTTC.

The chain carries TRBV7-2 and TRBJ2-3, with D unclear. Germline values: CDR1 SGHTA, CDR2 FQGNSA. CDR3 length: 13 amino acids. V was pared by 4 bases and J by 6 bases, with 11 bases between. The CDR3 coding sequence is TGTGCCAGCAGCTCCTATTTCCGCGATACGCAGTATTTT. The encoded protein is CASSSYFRDTQYF.

The gene calls are TRBV10-3 and TRBJ1-5, with a weak D call TRBD1 (6 bases). Germline V gene sequence: CDR1 ENHRY, CDR2 SYGVKD. Deletions cut 3 bases from V and 7 bases from J, with 10 bases between. This CDR3 comprises 13 residues. CDR3 DNA: TGTGCCATCAGTGAAGGGGGTGGCCAGCCCCAGCATTTT. Amino acid sequence: CAISEGGGQPQHF.

The gene calls are TRBV19 and TRBJ1-2, with D tentatively TRBD1 (5 bases). This CDR3 has 14 residues. Germline CDR1 LNHDA, CDR2 SQIVND (reference sequence). Trimming stripped 3 bases from V and 2 bases from J, with 10 bases between. The CDR3 DNA reads as TGTGCCAGTAGTATGGGGGACTCAAACTATGGCTACACCTTC. Its translation is CASSMGDSNYGYTF.

This clone came up once. This chain joins TRBV5-6 and TRBJ2-1, with 13 positions matching TRBD2. V shed 1 base and J 5 bases; nucleotides not matched to a gene: 9. The CDR3 is made up of 18 amino acids. Germline V lookup: CDR1 SGHDT, CDR2 YYEEEE. CDR3 in DNA: TGTGCCAGCAGCTTGAGGCGATCCGGGACTAGCGGGAACAATGAGCAGTTCTTC. Amino acids: CASSLRRSGTSGNNEQFF.

The chain combines TRBV5-6 with TRBJ2-6; D gene ambiguous. Trimming pared 3 bases from V and 4 bases from J, leaving 11 bases between. The CDR3 totals 15 residues. Germline CDR1 and CDR2: SGHDT and YYEEEE. CDR3 loop: CASSYPWGGANVLTF. The CDR3 bases are TGTGCCAGCAGCTACCCCTGGGGAGGGGCCAACGTCCTGACTTTC.

Notes on this clone: The same CDR3 is also encoded by other DNA sequences in this sample. J is TRBJ1-1 and V is TRBV7-2, with D unclear. V dropped 2 bases and J dropped 4 bases, with 5 bases sitting between them. Germline values: CDR1 SGHTA, CDR2 FQGNSA. There are 12 residues in the CDR3. The CDR3 coding sequence is TGTGCCAGCAGCTTACGGGGCACTGAAGCTTTCTTT. It encodes CASSLRGTEAFF.

The J gene is TRBJ2-1, the V gene TRBV7-8; D may be TRBD1 (6 bases). CDR1 is SGHVS, CDR2 FQNEAQ, per germline. The CDR3 length is 12 residues. V dropped 5 bases and J dropped 12 bases, with 14 bases sitting between them. For the CDR3, the DNA is TGTGCCAGCAGCAAGGGGGACATTGGGCAGTTCTTC. Translating gives CASSKGDIGQFF.

The rearrangement joins TRBV27 to TRBJ2-4, with 9 bases matching TRBD1. The CDR3 has 17 amino acids. CDR1 and CDR2 (germline): MNHEY, SMNVEV (reference sequence). The trim removed 0 bases at V and 4 bases at J, leaving 7 bases unmatched. The CDR3 reads CASSLSNSGTGKNIQYF. CDR3 sequence (DNA): TGTGCCAGCAGTTTATCTAATTCCGGGACAGGGAAAAACATTCAGTACTTC.

This rearrangement joins TRBV27 to TRBJ1-1, with unresolved D. The CDR3 spans 13 residues. The germline V and J ends were trimmed by 5 bases and 0 bases, with 7 bases remaining between them. Germline CDR1 is MNHEY and CDR2 is SMNVEV (reference sequence). DNA of the CDR3: TGTGCCAGCAGTATTAACTTGAACACTGAAGCTTTCTTT. It encodes CASSINLNTEAFF.

This rearrangement joins TRBV10-3 to TRBJ2-6; D gene unclear. The CDR3 loop spans 12 amino acids. Per the germline V gene, CDR1 is ENHRY and CDR2 is SYGVKD. Trimming pared 5 bases from V and 1 base from J, leaving 0 bases between. The CDR3 DNA follows: TGTGCCATCAGTTCTGGGGCCAACGTCCTGACTTTC. This codes for CAISSGANVLTF.

About this clone itself: This CDR3 is also generated by other DNA sequences in the sample. The V call is TRBV5-4, the J call TRBJ2-7, with a weak D call TRBD1 (6 bases). The CDR3 runs 14 residues. Trimming left V 0 bases short and J 3 bases short, with 10 bases between. Germline values: CDR1 SGHNT, CDR2 YYREEE (reference sequence). The CDR3 DNA is TGTGCCAGCAGCTTGGTGGGGGCAAGCTACGAGCAGTACTTC. Translation: CASSLVGASYEQYF.

The chain combines TRBV5-4 with TRBJ1-3; D is perhaps TRBD1 (5 bases). This CDR3 has 15 residues. Germline CDR1 and CDR2: SGHNT and YYREEE (reference sequence). V was trimmed by 2 bases and J by 2 bases, leaving 11 bases between them. The CDR3 spells CASSFPGGAGNTIYF. The CDR3 region has the DNA TGTGCCAGCAGCTTCCCGGGGGGGGCTGGAAACACCATATATTTT.

V usage is TRBV30 and J usage is TRBJ2-7; no reliable D call. The germline V and J ends were trimmed by 2 bases and 0 bases, with 8 bases remaining between them. The CDR3 spans 13 residues. CDR1 GTSNPN and CDR2 SVGIG come from the germline V gene (reference sequence). The CDR3 DNA sequence: TGTGCCTGGAGTACTGGGAACTCCTACGAGCAGTACTTC. It codes for CAWSTGNSYEQYF.